This passage covers 18 T cell receptor beta chains from one sample sequenced in a study of blood T cell repertoires in COVID-19. Sequencing was performed with immunoSEQ multiplex PCR; in TCRdb, only in-frame clones are kept and a portion is missing. The sample has approximately 60,000 clones, about nine tenths seen once; the top ten hold roughly 3%. The specimen was peripheral blood. The receptors here all came from a man aged 50 to 59 with active COVID-19.

This clone has a single count. J is TRBJ1-1 and V is TRBV25-1; D may be TRBD1 (5 bases). V was shortened by 1 base and J by 3 bases, with 6 bases between the two germline ends. Germline CDR1 MGHDK, CDR2 SYGVNS. This CDR3 region has 13 residues. Here the CDR3 reads CASSEWGDTEAFF. CDR3 bases: TGTGCCAGCAGTGAATGGGGGGACACTGAAGCTTTCTTT.

The chain couples TRBV5-1 to TRBJ2-3; D is uncertain. The CDR3 is 15 amino acids. V was trimmed by 2 bases and J by 2 bases, leaving 12 bases between them. Germline V gene sequence: CDR1 SGHRS, CDR2 YFSETQ. The CDR3 DNA is TGCGCCAGCAGCTTCGAGGCAATCACCACAGATACGCAGTATTTT. The encoded protein is CASSFEAITTDTQYF.

This clone was found once. This chain joins TRBV9 and TRBJ2-1; D is undetermined. CDR1 is SGDLS, CDR2 YYNGEE, per germline. Trimming removed 2 bases from V and 5 bases from J, with 14 bases in between. The CDR3 is 15 amino acids. The CDR3 DNA follows: TGTGCCAGCAGCGTTTCCGCCGCTGGCAACAATGAGCAGTTCTTC. Translation gives CASSVSAAGNNEQFF.

V usage is TRBV6-5 and J usage is TRBJ2-5, with 7 positions matching TRBD2. Looked up from germline, CDR1 is MNHEY and CDR2 is SVGAGI. Trimming at V came to 6 bases and at J to 2 bases, leaving 9 bases not matched to a gene. The CDR3 extends over 15 amino acids. Here the CDR3 DNA reads TGTGCCAGCAGGACTGGCGGGAGATCACAAGAGACCCAGTACTTC. It is translated as CASRTGGRSQETQYF.

The chain is built from TRBV28 and TRBJ2-4; 9 positions agree with TRBD2. The germline V gene encodes CDR1 MDHEN and CDR2 SYDVKM. CDR3 length equals 16 residues. Trimming took 5 bases from V and 6 from J; bases not matched to a gene: 11. CDR3 coding DNA: TGTGCCAGCAGTCCCGTAGCGGGGGCCCATGGAAACATTCAGTACTTC. It translates to CASSPVAGAHGNIQYF.

This rearrangement joins TRBV24-1 to TRBJ1-2, with 8 bases identical to TRBD1. CDR1 KGHDR and CDR2 SFDVKD come from the germline V gene. There are 16 residues in the CDR3. V was pared by 4 bases and J by 3 bases, with 9 bases of the junction left unmatched. CDR3 protein: CATSDPSTGDHYGYTF. The CDR3 DNA reads as TGTGCCACCAGTGACCCATCGACAGGGGACCACTATGGCTACACCTTC.

The CDR3 DNA follows: TGCGCCAGCAGCTTAATAGCGGGAGGGCGAAATGAGCAGTTCTTC. This gives the protein CASSLIAGGRNEQFF. The chain combines TRBV5-1 with TRBJ2-1, with TRBD2 matching 11 bases. The CDR3 length is 15 residues. V was clipped by 2 bases and J by 7 bases; unmatched bases: 5. Germline V gene lookup returns CDR1 SGHRS and CDR2 YFSETQ.

The chain joins TRBV29-1 to TRBJ2-1, with 9 bases lining up with TRBD2. The CDR3 covers 14 residues. Germline V gene lookup returns CDR1 SQVTM and CDR2 ANQGSEA. Trimming at V came to 4 bases and at J to 1 base, leaving 2 bases not matched to a gene. The CDR3 reads CSVGRGGSYNEQFF. CDR3 coding DNA: TGCAGCGTTGGGCGGGGGGGTTCCTACAATGAGCAGTTCTTC.

The gene calls are TRBV6-1 and TRBJ1-1, with 7 bases lining up with TRBD1. This CDR3 comprises 15 residues. Germline assignment: CDR1 MNHNS and CDR2 SASEGT. The ends lost 3 bases at V and 3 bases at J; junction bases unmatched: 7. DNA of the CDR3: TGTGCCAGCAGTGACCGACAGGGTTGGGACACTGAAGCTTTCTTT. Its protein product is CASSDRQGWDTEAFF.

This chain uses TRBV3-1 (or the pseudogene TRBV3-2) with TRBJ2-1; 10 nucleotides match TRBD1. The trim removed 0 bases at V and 9 bases at J, leaving 8 bases unmatched. Germline CDR1 reads LGHDT; CDR2 reads YNNKEL (reference sequence). The CDR3 contains 16 residues. CDR3 sequence (DNA): TGTGCCAGCAGCCAAGATGCCGGGACAGGGGAAGGTGAGCAGTTCTTC. It yields the protein CASSQDAGTGEGEQFF.

V gene TRBV7-3 combines with J gene TRBJ2-1; 9 nucleotides align to TRBD2. CDR3 length: 17 amino acids. J lost 1 base, V lost 2 bases, and 6 bases had no gene match. The germline V gene encodes CDR1 SGHTA and CDR2 FQGTGA. CDR3 in amino acids: CASSLQPSGISYNEQFF. The CDR3, as DNA: TGTGCCAGCAGCTTACAGCCTAGCGGGATTTCCTACAATGAGCAGTTCTTC.

In its sample, this clone was seen once. This chain connects TRBV18 to TRBJ1-2; 7 bases align to TRBD1. The CDR3 spans 17 residues. V shed 3 bases, J shed 6 bases, and the junction held 16 bases outside the gene matches. CDR1 KGHSH and CDR2 LQKENI come from the germline V gene. CDR3 region: CASSPTAGTESVNGYTF. The CDR3 DNA sequence: TGTGCCAGCTCACCCACCGCGGGGACAGAATCCGTTAATGGCTACACCTTC.

J is TRBJ1-2 and V is TRBV5-1; D gene uncertain. This CDR3 has 13 amino acids. Trimming removed 2 bases at V and 0 bases at J, with 5 bases between. The germline V gene encodes CDR1 SGHRS and CDR2 YFSETQ. CDR3 DNA: TGCGCCAGCAGCTTAACAGCTAACTATGGCTACACCTTC. The encoded protein is CASSLTANYGYTF. Full variable domain (remainder filled in from reference TRBV5-1 and TRBJ1-2): KAGVTQTPRYLIKTRGQQVTLSCSPISGHRSVSWYQQTPGQGLQFLFEYFSETQRNKGNFPGRFSGRQFSNSRSEMNVSTLELGDSALYLCASSLTANYGYTFGSGTRLTVV.

The gene calls are TRBV7-3 and TRBJ2-1; 14 bases are shared with TRBD2. The CDR3 is 17 residues long. The germline V gene has CDR1 SGHTA and CDR2 FQGTGA. V shed 5 bases and J 6 bases; nucleotides not matched to a gene: 9. The CDR3 reads CASSPPRGTSGSNEQFF. CDR3 bases: TGTGCCAGCAGCCCCCCTCGTGGGACTAGCGGGAGCAATGAGCAGTTCTTC.

The chain employs TRBV6-5 and TRBJ2-3; tentative D call: TRBD1 (6 bases). CDR1 is MNHEY, CDR2 SVGAGI, per germline. The CDR3 length is 13 residues. V lost 10 bases, J lost 0 bases, and 11 bases lay in between. The CDR3: CAIRTASTDTQYF. The CDR3 bases are TGTGCCATCCGGACAGCTAGCACAGATACGCAGTATTTT.

In DNA form, the CDR3 reads TGTGCCAGCAGTGAAGAGGGGACAAACACTGAAGCTTTCTTT. This translates into CASSEEGTNTEAFF. The rearrangement links TRBV6-1 to TRBJ1-1; a possible D gene is TRBD1 (6 bases). The CDR3 is 14 amino acids. The V gene lost 1 base and the J gene lost 2 bases, with 8 bases spanning the gap. Germline CDR1 is MNHNS and CDR2 is SASEGT.

The rearrangement links TRBV7-8 to TRBJ2-5; TRBD1 aligns across 9 bases. The CDR3 sequence is 16 residues long. Per germline, CDR1 SGHVS and CDR2 FQNEAQ. V was clipped by 4 bases and J by 5 bases; unmatched bases: 11. In DNA form, the CDR3 reads TGTGCCAGCAGCTGGCGGGACAGGGTTGGAGGGGAGACCCAGTACTTC. It yields the protein CASSWRDRVGGETQYF.

DNA for the CDR3: TGTGCCATCAGTGTCGGGGGTCGGAGCAATCAGCCCCAGCATTTT. It encodes CAISVGGRSNQPQHF. J is TRBJ1-5 and V is TRBV10-3, with D possibly TRBD1 on 5 matching bases. V was pared by 4 bases and J by 1 base, with 11 bases between. The CDR3 loop spans 15 amino acids. Germline-derived CDR1 and CDR2 are ENHRY and SYGVKD.